This TCR beta chain was sequenced for a study of control samples from healthy donors and cancer patients. Germline values: CDR1 SNHLY, CDR2 FYNNEI. The V end was cut by 7 bases, the J end by 5 bases, with 12 bases between. CDR3 size: 13 residues. A single count supports this clone. Some clones are missing from TCRdb's copy, which holds only in-frame ones; the method was immunoSEQ multiplex PCR. The sample consists of 45,000 or so clones, about 90% of them appearing once. The chain combines TRBV2 with TRBJ1-5; D uncertain. Material for sequencing was PBMCs. The sequence derives from a woman aged 60-75 years with lung cancer. Here the CDR3 DNA reads TGTGCCAGCAAGGAGACGAGATATCAGCCCCAGCATTTT. Amino acid sequence: CASKETRYQPQHF.